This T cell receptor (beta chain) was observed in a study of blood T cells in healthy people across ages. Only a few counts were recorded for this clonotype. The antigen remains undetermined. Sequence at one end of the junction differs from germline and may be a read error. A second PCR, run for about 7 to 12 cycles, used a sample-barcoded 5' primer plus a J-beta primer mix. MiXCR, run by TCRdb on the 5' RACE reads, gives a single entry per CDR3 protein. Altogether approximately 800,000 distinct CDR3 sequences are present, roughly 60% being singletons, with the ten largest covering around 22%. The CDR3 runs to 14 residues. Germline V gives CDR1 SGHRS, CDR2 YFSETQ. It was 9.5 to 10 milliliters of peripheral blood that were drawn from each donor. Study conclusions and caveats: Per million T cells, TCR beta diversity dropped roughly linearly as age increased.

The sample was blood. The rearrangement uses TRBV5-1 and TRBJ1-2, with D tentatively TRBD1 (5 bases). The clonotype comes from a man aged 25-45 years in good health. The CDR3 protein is CASSLSQGNGGYTF. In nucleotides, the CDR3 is TGTGCCAGCAGCTTATCTCAGGGAAACGGTGGCTACACCTTC.